What follows are 6 T cell receptor beta chains derived from one specimen sequenced in a study of blood T cell repertoires in COVID-19. The method was immunoSEQ multiplex PCR; TCRdb's version includes in-frame clones alone and lacks a portion of them. The sample has around 180,000 clones; roughly nine tenths are singletons. Sequencing was performed on PBMCs or T cells enriched from blood (not recorded which). The receptors were gathered from a middle-aged woman with acute COVID-19.

The genes are TRBV2 and TRBJ1-6; 8 positions agree with TRBD1. V dropped 8 bases and J dropped 0; count of bases not matched to a gene: 3. The CDR3 consists of 15 residues. Germline CDR1 and CDR2: SNHLY and FYNNEI. The CDR3, as DNA: TGTGCCAGCCGGACAGGGAGCTCCTATAATTCACCCCTCCACTTT. It yields the protein CASRTGSSYNSPLHF.

The chain links TRBV7-3 to TRBJ2-1; 13 nucleotides match TRBD2. From germline, CDR1 is SGHTA and CDR2 FQGTGA. The CDR3 runs 18 residues. The V gene end was trimmed by 5 bases and the J gene end by 7 bases; junction bases not matched to a gene: 14. The CDR3 DNA reads TGTGCCAGCAGCCCCGGGACTAGCGGGGTTTTTTGGAAGAATGAGCAGTTCTTC. It codes for CASSPGTSGVFWKNEQFF.

The rearrangement links TRBV6-5 to TRBJ1-2, with D possibly TRBD1 on 5 matching bases. This CDR3 spans 14 amino acids. V was cut by 3 bases and J by 2 bases, with 10 bases left in between. Germline V gene sequence: CDR1 MNHEY, CDR2 SVGAGI. CDR3 nucleotide sequence: TGTGCCAGCAGTTATTCGGACAAAAACTATGGCTACACCTTC. This sequence encodes CASSYSDKNYGYTF.

The rearrangement links TRBV3-1 (or the pseudogene TRBV3-2) to TRBJ2-5; tentative D call: TRBD2 (5 bases). V shed 1 base and J shed 5 bases, with 11 bases lying between them. CDR3 length: 14 residues. The germline V gene has CDR1 LGHDT and CDR2 YNNKEL (reference sequence). CDR3 sequence: CASSQVNSDETQYF. The CDR3 DNA reads TGTGCCAGCAGCCAAGTTAATAGCGACGAGACCCAGTACTTC.

V usage is TRBV2 and J usage is TRBJ2-5; 10 bases are shared with TRBD2. Looked up from germline, CDR1 is SNHLY and CDR2 is FYNNEI. The trim removed 1 base at V and 2 bases at J, leaving 10 bases unmatched. The CDR3 consists of 18 residues. In DNA, the CDR3 is TGTGCCAGCAGTGAAGTAGGTGTAAGCGGGGGGGATCAAGAGACCCAGTACTTC. Translating gives CASSEVGVSGGDQETQYF.

The chain recombines TRBV14 with TRBJ2-7; D is ambiguous. In germline, CDR1 is SGHDN, CDR2 FVKESK. This CDR3 has 15 amino acids. The V gene lost 1 base and the J gene lost 2 bases, with 12 bases spanning the gap. This CDR3 is CASSQGRLGTYEQYF. DNA for the CDR3: TGTGCCAGCAGCCAAGGTCGTCTGGGCACCTACGAGCAGTACTTC.